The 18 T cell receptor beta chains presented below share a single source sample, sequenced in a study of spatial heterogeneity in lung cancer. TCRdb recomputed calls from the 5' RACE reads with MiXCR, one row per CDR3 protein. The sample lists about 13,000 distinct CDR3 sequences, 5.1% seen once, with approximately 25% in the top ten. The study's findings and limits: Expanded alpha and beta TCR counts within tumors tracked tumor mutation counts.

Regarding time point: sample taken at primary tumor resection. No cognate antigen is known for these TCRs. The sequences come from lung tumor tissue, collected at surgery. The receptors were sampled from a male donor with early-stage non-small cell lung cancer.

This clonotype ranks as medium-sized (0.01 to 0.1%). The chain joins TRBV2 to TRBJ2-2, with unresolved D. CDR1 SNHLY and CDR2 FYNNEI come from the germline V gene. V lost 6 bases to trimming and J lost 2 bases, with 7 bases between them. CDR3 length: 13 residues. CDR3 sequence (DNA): TGTGCCAGCAGAGCCACTAACACCGGGGAGCTGTTTTTT. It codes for CASRATNTGELFF.

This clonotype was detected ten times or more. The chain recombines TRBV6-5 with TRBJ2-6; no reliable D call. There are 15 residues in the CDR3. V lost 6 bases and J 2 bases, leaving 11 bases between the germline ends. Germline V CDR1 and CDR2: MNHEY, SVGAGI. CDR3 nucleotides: TGTGCCAGCAGCTCGTGGGGTACTGGGGCCAACGTCCTGACTTTC. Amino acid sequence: CASSSWGTGANVLTF.

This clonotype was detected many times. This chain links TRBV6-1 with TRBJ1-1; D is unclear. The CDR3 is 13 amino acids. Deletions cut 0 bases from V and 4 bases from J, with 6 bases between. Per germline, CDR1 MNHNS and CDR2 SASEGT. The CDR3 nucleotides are TGTGCCAGCAGTGAAGCGCCAGGCACTGAAGCTTTCTTT. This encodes CASSEAPGTEAFF.

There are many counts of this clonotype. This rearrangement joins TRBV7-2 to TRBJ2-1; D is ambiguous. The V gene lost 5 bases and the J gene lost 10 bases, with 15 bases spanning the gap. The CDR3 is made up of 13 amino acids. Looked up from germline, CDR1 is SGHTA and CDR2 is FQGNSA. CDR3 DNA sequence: TGTGCCAGCAGCCCCCGTTTTACCCCCGAGCAGTTCTTC. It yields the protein CASSPRFTPEQFF.

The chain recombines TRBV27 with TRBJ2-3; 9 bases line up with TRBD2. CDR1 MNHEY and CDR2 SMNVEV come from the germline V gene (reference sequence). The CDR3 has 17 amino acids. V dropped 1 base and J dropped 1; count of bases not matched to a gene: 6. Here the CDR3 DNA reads TGTGCCAGCAGTTTATTTTCTAGCGGGGATCGCACAGATACGCAGTATTTT. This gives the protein CASSLFSSGDRTDTQYF.

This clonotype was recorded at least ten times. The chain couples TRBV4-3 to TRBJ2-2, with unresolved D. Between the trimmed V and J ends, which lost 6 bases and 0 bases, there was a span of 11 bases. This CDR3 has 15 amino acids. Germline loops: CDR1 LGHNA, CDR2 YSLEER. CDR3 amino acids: CASRLSTTNTGELFF. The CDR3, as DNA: TGCGCCAGCAGACTCTCTACAACGAACACCGGGGAGCTGTTTTTT.

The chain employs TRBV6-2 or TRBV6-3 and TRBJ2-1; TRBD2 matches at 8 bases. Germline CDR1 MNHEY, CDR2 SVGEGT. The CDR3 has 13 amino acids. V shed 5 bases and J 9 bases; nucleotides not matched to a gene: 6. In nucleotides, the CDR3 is TGTGCCAGCAGTCGAGGACTAGCCCTTGAGCAGTTCTTC. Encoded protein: CASSRGLALEQFF.

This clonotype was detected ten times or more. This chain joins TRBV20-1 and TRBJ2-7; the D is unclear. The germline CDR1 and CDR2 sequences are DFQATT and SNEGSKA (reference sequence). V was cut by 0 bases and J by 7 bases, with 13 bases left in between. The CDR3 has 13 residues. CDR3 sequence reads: CSAREGKLWEQYF. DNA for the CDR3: TGCAGTGCTAGAGAGGGGAAATTGTGGGAGCAGTACTTC.

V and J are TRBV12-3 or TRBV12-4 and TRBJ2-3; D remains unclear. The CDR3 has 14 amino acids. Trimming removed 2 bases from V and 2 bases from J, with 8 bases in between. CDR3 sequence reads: CASSLKVLTDTQYF. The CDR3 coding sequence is TGTGCCAGCAGTTTAAAGGTCCTCACAGATACGCAGTATTTT.

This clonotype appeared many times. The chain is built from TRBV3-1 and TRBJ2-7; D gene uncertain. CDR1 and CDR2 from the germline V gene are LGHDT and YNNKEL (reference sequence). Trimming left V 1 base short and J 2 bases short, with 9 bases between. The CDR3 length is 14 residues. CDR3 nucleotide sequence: TGTGCCAGCAGCCAAGCGGGTTACCCCTACGAGCAGTACTTC. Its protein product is CASSQAGYPYEQYF.

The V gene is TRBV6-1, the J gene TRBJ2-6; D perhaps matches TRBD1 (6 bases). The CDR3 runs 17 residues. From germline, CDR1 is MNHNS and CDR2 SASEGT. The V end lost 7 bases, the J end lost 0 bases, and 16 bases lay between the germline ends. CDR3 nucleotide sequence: TGTGCCAGCACCGGGGACACCCTAGTCTCTGGGGCCAACGTCCTGACTTTC. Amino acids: CASTGDTLVSGANVLTF.

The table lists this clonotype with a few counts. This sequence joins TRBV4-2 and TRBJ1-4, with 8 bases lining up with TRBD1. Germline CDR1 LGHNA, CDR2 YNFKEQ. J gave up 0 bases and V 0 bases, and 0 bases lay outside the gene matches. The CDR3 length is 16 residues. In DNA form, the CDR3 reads TGTGCCAGCAGCCAAGAACAGGGGGCAACTAATGAAAAACTGTTTTTT. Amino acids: CASSQEQGATNEKLFF.

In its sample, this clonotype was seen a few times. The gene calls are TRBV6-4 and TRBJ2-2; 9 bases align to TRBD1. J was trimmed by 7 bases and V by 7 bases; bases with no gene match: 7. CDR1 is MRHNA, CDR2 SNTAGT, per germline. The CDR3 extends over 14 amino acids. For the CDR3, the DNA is TGTGCCAGCAAGCCACAGGGGGCCTTCGGGGAGCTGTTTTTT. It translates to CASKPQGAFGELFF.

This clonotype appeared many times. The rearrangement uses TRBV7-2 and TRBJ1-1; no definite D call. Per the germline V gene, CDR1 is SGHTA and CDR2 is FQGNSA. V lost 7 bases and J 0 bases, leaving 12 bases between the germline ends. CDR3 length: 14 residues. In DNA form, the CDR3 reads TGTGCCAGCAACAATTTTGGCTTGAACACTGAAGCTTTCTTT. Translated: CASNNFGLNTEAFF. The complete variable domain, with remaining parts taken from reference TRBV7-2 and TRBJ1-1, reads GAGVSQSPSNKVTEKGKDVELRCDPISGHTALYWYRQSLGQGLEFLIYFQGNSAPDKSGLPSDRFSAERTGGSVSTLTIQRTQQEDSAVYLCASNNFGLNTEAFFGQGTRLTVV.

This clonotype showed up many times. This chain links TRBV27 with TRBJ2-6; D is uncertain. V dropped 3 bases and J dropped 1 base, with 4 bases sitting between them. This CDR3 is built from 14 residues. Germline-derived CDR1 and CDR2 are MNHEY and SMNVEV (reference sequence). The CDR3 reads CASSLGSGANVLTF. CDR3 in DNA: TGTGCCAGCAGTTTGGGTTCTGGGGCCAACGTCCTGACTTTC.

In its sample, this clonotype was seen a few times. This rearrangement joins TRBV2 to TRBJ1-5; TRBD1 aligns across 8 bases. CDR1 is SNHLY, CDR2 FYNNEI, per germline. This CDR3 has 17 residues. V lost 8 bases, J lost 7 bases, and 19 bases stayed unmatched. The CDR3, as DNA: TGTGCCAGCCTGGGGACAGACAGGGGTCATCAGGGCCAGCCCCAGCATTTT. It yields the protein CASLGTDRGHQGQPQHF.

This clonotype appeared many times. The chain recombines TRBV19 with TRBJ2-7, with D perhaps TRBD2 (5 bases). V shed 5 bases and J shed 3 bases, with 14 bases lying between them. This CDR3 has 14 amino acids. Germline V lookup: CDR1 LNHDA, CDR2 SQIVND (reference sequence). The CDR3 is CASSPLSGLYEQYF. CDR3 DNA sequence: TGTGCCAGTAGTCCCTTAAGCGGACTCTACGAGCAGTACTTC.

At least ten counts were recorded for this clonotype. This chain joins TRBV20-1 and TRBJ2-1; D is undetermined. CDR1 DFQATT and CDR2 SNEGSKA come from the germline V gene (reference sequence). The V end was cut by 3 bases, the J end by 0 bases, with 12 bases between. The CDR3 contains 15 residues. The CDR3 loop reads CSARSLVLSYNEQFF. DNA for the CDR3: TGCAGTGCTAGGTCCCTGGTTCTCTCCTACAATGAGCAGTTCTTC.